The entry that follows covers one TCR beta chain sequence. What CD8 memory combined were CD45RO+ cells and CCR7-negative CD45RA+ TemRA cells. This record comes from a study of shared clonotypes between healthy human individuals. Profiling relied on immunoSEQ multiplex PCR, and the TCRdb table lists in-frame clones only, not all of them. The data contain 550,000 to 800,000 clones, around 91% of them seen just once; the ten biggest clones take up about 33%. Germline V gives CDR1 MDHEN, CDR2 SYDVKM. The CDR3 is 14 amino acids. Trimming removed 6 bases from V and 4 bases from J, with 14 bases in between. The sequencing input was memory CD8+ T cells from PBMCs. The subset was: CD45RO+ cells pooled with CCR7-negative TemRA cells. This chain links TRBV28 with TRBJ2-3; D unresolved. The sequence was collected from a man aged 18 to 30 in good health. Some clones in this sample may be carry-over from other donors' samples. CDR3 bases: TGTGCCAGCAGCCGCCGATCAAGCGCAGATACGCAGTATTTT. As protein: CASSRRSSADTQYF. Full variable domain (missing parts from reference TRBV28 and TRBJ2-3): DVKVTQSSRYLVKRTGEKVFLECVQDMDHENMFWYRQDPGLGLRLIYFSYDVKMKEKGDIPEGYSVSREKKERFSLILESASTNQTSMYLCASSRRSSADTQYFGPGTRLTVL.